Listed below are T cell receptor beta chains from one sample, sequenced in a study of identical twins. TCRdb re-called the 5' RACE reads with MiXCR, one entry per CDR3 protein. Here the sample spans a few hundred thousand distinct CDR3 sequences, approximately 18% being singletons. Sequencing input: naive T cells sorted from blood. These receptors were obtained from a middle-aged man in good health. Each CDR3 is given with its conserved first and last residue. D genes are given only for firm matches. Rows give clone size only sometimes, using once, few, many, or a class for an expanded clone.

size: .; J: TRBJ1-6; V: TRBV30; length: 14; D: .; CDR3: CAWSARPRYSPLHF; DNA: TGTGCCTGGAGTGCTCGGCCCCGGTATTCACCCCTCCACTTT
size: .; J: TRBJ1-1; V: TRBV5-1; length: 14; D: .; CDR3: CASSFGRANTEAFF; DNA: TGCGCCAGCAGCTTCGGCAGGGCGAACACTGAAGCTTTCTTT
size: .; J: TRBJ1-6; V: TRBV3-1; length: 13; D: .; CDR3: CASSQKSGSPLHF; DNA: TGTGCCAGCAGCCAAAAGTCAGGGTCACCCCTCCACTTT
size: few; J: TRBJ1-5; V: TRBV7-2; length: 12; D: .; CDR3: CASSLGYQPQHF; DNA: TGTGCCAGCAGCTTAGGATATCAGCCCCAGCATTTT
size: .; J: TRBJ2-5; V: TRBV20-1; length: 15; D: .; CDR3: CSARGLNPIIQTQYF; DNA: TGCAGTGCTAGAGGACTGAACCCAATCATACAGACCCAGTACTTC
size: .; J: TRBJ2-5; V: TRBV10-3; length: 12; D: TRBD2; CDR3: CAIRASGETQYF; DNA: TGTGCCATCAGGGCTAGCGGGGAGACCCAGTACTTC
size: few; J: TRBJ2-5; V: TRBV9; length: 15; D: .; CDR3: CASSVEGAFGETQYF; DNA: TGTGCCAGCAGCGTAGAAGGGGCGTTCGGGGAGACCCAGTACTTC
size: many; J: TRBJ1-1; V: TRBV29-1; length: 13; D: .; CDR3: CSVERRTDTEAFF; DNA: TGCAGCGTTGAACGCAGGACAGACACTGAAGCTTTCTTT
size: many; J: TRBJ2-1; V: TRBV18; length: 12; D: .; CDR3: CASSLRFDEQFF; DNA: TGTGCCAGCTCACTCCGTTTTGATGAGCAGTTCTTC
size: .; J: TRBJ1-1; V: TRBV12-3/TRBV12-4; length: 16; D: TRBD1; CDR3: CASSLGQLRGNTEAFF; DNA: TGTGCCAGCAGTCTGGGACAGCTTCGGGGGAACACTGAAGCTTTCTTT
size: .; J: TRBJ2-5; V: TRBV29-1; length: 14; D: TRBD2; CDR3: CSVAGERGEETQYF; DNA: TGCAGCGTAGCGGGGGAGCGAGGAGAAGAGACCCAGTACTTC
size: .; J: TRBJ1-5; V: TRBV20-1; length: 12; D: .; CDR3: CSASFVIQPQHF; DNA: TGCAGTGCTAGCTTTGTGATACAGCCCCAGCATTTT
size: few; J: TRBJ1-2; V: TRBV28; length: 12; D: .; CDR3: CASEDESGGYTF; DNA: TGTGCCAGCGAGGACGAGTCTGGTGGCTACACCTTC
size: few; J: TRBJ2-5; V: TRBV12-3/TRBV12-4; length: 14; D: .; CDR3: CASSWIGPGETQYF; DNA: TGTGCCAGCAGTTGGATTGGGCCGGGGGAGACCCAGTACTTC
size: .; J: TRBJ2-5; V: TRBV7-9; length: 14; D: .; CDR3: CASSSSGTTPTQYF; DNA: TGTGCCAGCAGCTCATCCGGGACAACGCCTACCCAGTACTTC
size: many; J: TRBJ1-5; V: TRBV20-1; length: 14; D: .; CDR3: CSASPRGGNQPQHF; DNA: TGCAGTGCTAGCCCCAGGGGAGGGAATCAGCCCCAGCATTTT
size: few; J: TRBJ2-7; V: TRBV20-1; length: 14; D: .; CDR3: CSARGELRGHEQYF; DNA: TGCAGTGCTAGAGGGGAGCTCCGAGGCCACGAGCAGTACTTC
size: .; J: TRBJ1-5; V: TRBV7-2; length: 15; D: TRBD1; CDR3: CASSPAIGQGQPQHF; DNA: TGTGCCAGCAGCCCCGCAATCGGACAGGGACAGCCCCAGCATTTT
size: few; J: TRBJ2-1; V: TRBV6-2/TRBV6-3; length: 20; D: TRBD2; CDR3: CASSYPTSGKEGGTYNEQFF; DNA: TGTGCCAGCAGTTACCCGACTAGCGGCAAAGAGGGGGGTACCTACAATGAGCAGTTCTTC
size: many; J: TRBJ1-1; V: TRBV3-1; length: 15; D: .; CDR3: CASSQVGLGNTEAFF; DNA: TGTGCCAGCAGCCAAGTAGGGTTAGGGAACACTGAAGCTTTCTTT
size: many; J: TRBJ2-4; V: TRBV4-2; length: 15; D: .; CDR3: CASSQGGMGKNIQYF; DNA: TGTGCCAGCAGCCAAGGGGGGATGGGCAAAAACATTCAGTACTTC
size: .; J: TRBJ2-5; V: TRBV2; length: 13; D: .; CDR3: CASSPLLGETQYF; DNA: TGTGCCAGCAGTCCGCTTCTAGGAGAGACCCAGTACTTC
size: few; J: TRBJ2-1; V: TRBV4-2; length: 16; D: TRBD1; CDR3: CASSPQTGGSYNEQFF; DNA: TGTGCCAGCAGCCCACAGACAGGGGGATCCTACAATGAGCAGTTCTTC
size: .; J: TRBJ2-7; V: TRBV6-5; length: 14; D: .; CDR3: CASSYSRQGTEQYF; DNA: TGTGCCAGCAGTTACTCGCGGCAGGGGACCGAGCAGTACTTC
size: .; J: TRBJ2-1; V: TRBV7-8; length: 15; D: TRBD2; CDR3: CASSLAGLGGNEQFF; DNA: TGTGCCAGCAGCTTAGCGGGACTAGGAGGGAATGAGCAGTTCTTC
size: .; J: TRBJ2-7; V: TRBV12-3/TRBV12-4; length: 13; D: TRBD2; CDR3: CASRQAGRYEQYF; DNA: TGTGCCAGCCGTCAAGCGGGGAGGTACGAGCAGTACTTC
size: few; J: TRBJ2-5; V: TRBV7-7; length: 16; D: .; CDR3: CASSRLGGRAGETQYF; DNA: TGTGCTAGCAGCCGTCTTGGGGGGCGCGCAGGGGAGACCCAGTACTTC
size: few; J: TRBJ2-1; V: TRBV27; length: 15; D: TRBD2; CDR3: CASSLSAGAWNEQFF; DNA: TGTGCCAGCAGTTTATCGGCGGGAGCTTGGAATGAGCAGTTCTTC
size: many; J: TRBJ1-5; V: TRBV7-2; length: 16; D: .; CDR3: CASSLVSAGGNQPQHF; DNA: TGTGCCAGCAGCTTAGTTTCAGCAGGCGGAAATCAGCCCCAGCATTTT
size: few; J: TRBJ2-7; V: TRBV5-1; length: 14; D: TRBD2; CDR3: CASSLAATPYEQYF; DNA: TGCGCCAGCAGCCTAGCGGCGACCCCCTACGAGCAGTACTTC
size: .; J: TRBJ2-7; V: TRBV4-3; length: 17; D: TRBD2; CDR3: CASSQSIVTSGSYEQYF; DNA: TGCGCCAGCAGCCAAAGTATAGTAACTAGCGGGAGCTACGAGCAGTACTTC
size: many; J: TRBJ1-1; V: TRBV30; length: 14; D: TRBD1; CDR3: CAWSAWDRNTEAFF; DNA: TGTGCCTGGAGTGCATGGGACAGAAACACTGAAGCTTTCTTT
size: many; J: TRBJ1-5; V: TRBV5-6; length: 13; D: .; CDR3: CASSADGAWTQHF; DNA: TGTGCCAGCAGCGCCGACGGGGCTTGGACCCAGCATTTT
size: few; J: TRBJ2-7; V: TRBV4-2; length: 14; D: TRBD1; CDR3: CASSQTGTGDEQYF; DNA: TGTGCCAGCAGCCAAACCGGGACAGGGGACGAGCAGTACTTC
size: few; J: TRBJ2-2; V: TRBV11-3; length: 17; D: .; CDR3: CASSLEPLGGVTGELFF; DNA: TGTGCCAGCAGCTTAGAGCCTTTGGGAGGAGTCACCGGGGAGCTGTTTTTT
size: many; J: TRBJ2-1; V: TRBV7-3; length: 13; D: .; CDR3: CASSLRQTHEQFF; DNA: TGTGCCAGCAGCCTACGACAGACCCATGAGCAGTTCTTC
size: few; J: TRBJ2-1; V: TRBV10-2; length: 15; D: TRBD2; CDR3: CASSDPAGERNEQFF; DNA: TGCGCCAGCAGTGATCCAGCGGGAGAGCGAAATGAGCAGTTCTTC
size: .; J: TRBJ2-3; V: TRBV20-1; length: 15; D: .; CDR3: CSARLPGLRTDTQYF; DNA: TGCAGTGCTAGATTACCTGGACTCCGCACAGATACGCAGTATTTT
size: .; J: TRBJ1-4; V: TRBV4-2; length: 16; D: TRBD1; CDR3: CASSRGTGTTNEKLFF; DNA: TGTGCCAGCAGCCGCGGGACAGGAACAACTAATGAAAAACTGTTTTTT
size: few; J: TRBJ2-7; V: TRBV27; length: 15; D: .; CDR3: CASSKTRTDTYEQYF; DNA: TGTGCCAGCAGCAAAACCCGGACGGACACCTACGAGCAGTACTTC
size: many; J: TRBJ2-1; V: TRBV9; length: 15; D: TRBD2; CDR3: CASSQGGTSGNEQFF; DNA: TGTGCCAGCAGCCAGGGTGGGACTAGCGGGAATGAGCAGTTCTTC
size: .; J: TRBJ1-2; V: TRBV7-2; length: 10; D: .; CDR3: CASTSTGYTF; DNA: TGTGCCAGCACTTCAACCGGCTACACCTTC
size: many; J: TRBJ1-1; V: TRBV29-1; length: 13; D: .; CDR3: CSVEDIQGEAAFF; DNA: TGCAGCGTTGAAGATATACAGGGTGAGGCAGCTTTCTTT
size: .; J: TRBJ1-3; V: TRBV6-5; length: 15; D: .; CDR3: CASSLRRISGNTIYF; DNA: TGTGCCAGCAGTTTAAGACGGATCTCTGGAAACACCATATATTTT
size: .; J: TRBJ2-5; V: TRBV20-1; length: 15; D: .; CDR3: CSARGPGAPQETQYF; DNA: TGCAGTGCTAGAGGCCCGGGGGCGCCGCAGGAGACCCAGTACTTC
size: .; J: TRBJ1-1; V: TRBV20-1; length: 15; D: TRBD1; CDR3: CSARDGAGGFAEAFF; DNA: TGCAGTGCTAGAGATGGGGCAGGGGGCTTCGCTGAAGCTTTCTTT
size: few; J: TRBJ1-3; V: TRBV6-1; length: 15; D: .; CDR3: CASSPDGDSGNTIYF; DNA: TGTGCCAGCAGCCCGGACGGAGACTCTGGAAACACCATATATTTT
size: .; J: TRBJ2-5; V: TRBV6-5; length: 15; D: .; CDR3: CASSYSRGLQETQYF; DNA: TGTGCCAGCAGTTACTCTCGGGGGCTCCAAGAGACCCAGTACTTC
size: many; J: TRBJ2-7; V: TRBV6-2/TRBV6-3; length: 12; D: .; CDR3: CASSYRIYEQYF; DNA: TGTGCCAGCAGTTACCGAATCTACGAGCAGTACTTC
size: .; J: TRBJ1-2; V: TRBV23-1; length: 11; D: .; CDR3: CASSQVRGYPF; DNA: TGCGCCAGCAGTCAAGTCCGTGGCTACCCCTTC
size: many; J: TRBJ1-6; V: TRBV6-5; length: 15; D: .; CDR3: CASRYRVGGNSPLHF; DNA: TGTGCCAGCAGATACAGGGTGGGGGGTAATTCACCCCTCCACTTT
size: .; J: TRBJ2-2; V: TRBV12-3/TRBV12-4; length: 11; D: .; CDR3: CASKYTGELFF; DNA: TGTGCCAGCAAGTACACCGGGGAGCTGTTTTTT
size: .; J: TRBJ2-5; V: TRBV29-1; length: 13; D: TRBD1; CDR3: CSVRTGVGETQYF; DNA: TGCAGCGTAAGGACAGGTGTCGGAGAGACCCAGTACTTC
size: many; J: TRBJ1-5; V: TRBV20-1; length: 12; D: .; CDR3: CSATRTDQPQHF; DNA: TGCAGTGCCACAAGGACAGATCAGCCCCAGCATTTT